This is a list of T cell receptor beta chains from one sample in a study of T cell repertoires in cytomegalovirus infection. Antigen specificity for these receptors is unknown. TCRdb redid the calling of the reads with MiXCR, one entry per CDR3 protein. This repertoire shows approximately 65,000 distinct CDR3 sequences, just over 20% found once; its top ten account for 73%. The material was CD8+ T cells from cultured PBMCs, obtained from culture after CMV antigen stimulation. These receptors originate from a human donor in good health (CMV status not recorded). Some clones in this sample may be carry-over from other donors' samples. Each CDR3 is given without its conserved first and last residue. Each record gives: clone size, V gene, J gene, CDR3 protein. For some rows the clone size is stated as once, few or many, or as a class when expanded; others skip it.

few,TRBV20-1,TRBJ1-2,SANGPGGYT
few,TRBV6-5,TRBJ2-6,ASSYSTVLGLSGANVLT
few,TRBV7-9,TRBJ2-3,ASSSLGSHTQY
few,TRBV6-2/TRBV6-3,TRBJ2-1,ASMGLPYNEQF
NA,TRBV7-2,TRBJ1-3,ASSLYPDPGNTIY
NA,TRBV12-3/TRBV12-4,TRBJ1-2,ASSPAGTPTPPSYGYT
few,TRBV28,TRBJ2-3,ASSLRDHTDTQY
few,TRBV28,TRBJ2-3,ASKRTGRYLSSTDTQY
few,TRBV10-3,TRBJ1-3,AISESGTHTIY
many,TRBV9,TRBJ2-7,ASSGTAGGWGYEQY
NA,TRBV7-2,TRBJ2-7,ASSLGQGRSHEQY
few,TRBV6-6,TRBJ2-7,ASSYSVSYEQY
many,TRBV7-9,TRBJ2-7,ASSPTSGSYEQY
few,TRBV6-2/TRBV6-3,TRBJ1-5,ASSYSRGDQPQH
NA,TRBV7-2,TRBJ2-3,ASSLEILEQTDTQY
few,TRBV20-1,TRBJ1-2,SASTPGQRNYGYT
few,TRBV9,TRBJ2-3,ASNLFGTGYTDTQY
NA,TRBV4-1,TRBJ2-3,ASSPEGGLSTDTQY
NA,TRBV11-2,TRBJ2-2,ASSPGQGIETGELF
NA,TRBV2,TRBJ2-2,ASSGGRVIPGELF
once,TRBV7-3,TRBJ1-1,ASSLVSGAIMNTEAF
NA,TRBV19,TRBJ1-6,ATAPTDYNSPLH
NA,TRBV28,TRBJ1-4,ASSRNEKLF
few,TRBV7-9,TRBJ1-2,ASSPYLQGVGYGYT
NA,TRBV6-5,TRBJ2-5,ASSYSVGRQQETQY